This TCR beta chain was identified in a study of blood T cell repertoires in COVID-19. Study-wide context: The analysed material was cDNA or gDNA that came from T cells, B-cell-depleted T cells, or PBMCs.

Here immunoSEQ multiplex PCR was the method, and the copy in TCRdb shows in-frame clones only, minus some. The sample lists under 300,000 clones, 80% to 90% occurring once. The receptor comes from a woman aged 50 to 60 who had been exposed to COVID-19. The sequenced sample was PBMCs or T cells enriched from blood (not recorded which).

CDR3 sequence (DNA): TGTGCCAGCAGTGTAACGCCGGGACAGGGCCAAGAGACCCAGTACTTC. Its protein is CASSVTPGQGQETQYF. This chain links TRBV28 with TRBJ2-5; 9 bases agree with TRBD1. Trimming at V came to 5 bases and at J to 1 base, leaving 8 bases not matched to a gene. The CDR3 contains 16 residues. Germline CDR1 and CDR2: MDHEN and SYDVKM.